This T cell receptor beta chain stems from a study of OX40 agonist ivuxolimab in advanced cancers. Study conclusions and caveats: More expanded clones were seen, on average, in CD8+ T cells than in CD4+.

Profiled with immunoSEQ multiplex PCR; TCRdb holds only in-frame clones, not every one. The table records around 140,000 clones, more than 85% of them present only once. A remark on this clone: Its antigen is not known.

Germline V gives CDR1 SGHAT, CDR2 FQDESV (reference sequence). With 1 base removed from V and 2 bases from J, the gap between germline ends came to 15 bases. The CDR3 runs to 16 residues. The rearrangement uses TRBV11-1 and TRBJ2-7; D is undetermined. The TCR sequence derives from an adult with an advanced solid tumor such as melanoma, head and neck, liver or kidney cancer. The sequenced sample was CD4+ or CD8+ T cells sorted from blood, obtained in a trial of the OX40 agonist ivuxolimab. DNA of the CDR3: TGTGCCAGCAGCTTAGGTAGAGGCCCCGGCCCCTACGAGCAGTACTTC. This gives the protein CASSLGRGPGPYEQYF.